The sequence of this T cell receptor (beta chain) was determined in a study of Graves' ophthalmopathy and Graves' hyperthyroidism. Findings and limits, study-wide: The model predicted progression of ophthalmopathy with a sensitivity of roughly 71%, and its specificity was 72% to 80%.

The TCR beta CDR3 regions underwent amplification from RNA transcripts. A first-round RT-PCR used HTBI primers, followed by a second-round multiplex PCR. TCRdb used MiXCR to reprocess the multiplex PCR reads, holding one entry per CDR3 protein. The sample contains over a million distinct CDR3 sequences, approximately 35% of which appear only once. This clonotype appeared once. Its antigen is currently unknown. Certain patients, namely those with other autoimmune diseases, uncontrolled infections, pregnancy or lactation, were excluded. Deletions cut 7 bases from V and 7 bases from J, with 11 bases between. The CDR3 contains 11 residues.

The receptor was derived from an adult man with Graves' hyperthyroidism. The chain has TRBV12-3 or TRBV12-4 and TRBJ2-7; perhaps TRBD2 as D (5 bases). Sample: peripheral blood or thyroid tissue (not recorded which). In DNA form, the CDR3 reads TGTGCCAGCACCGGCAGAGGGGAGCAGTACTTC. This translates into CASTGRGEQYF.